One and the same sample provided the 18 T cell receptor beta chains below, sequenced in a study of cytomegalovirus exposure and HLA in healthy donors. Primers: 60 Vbeta forward and 13 Jbeta reverse. Profiled with immunoSEQ multiplex PCR; TCRdb holds only in-frame clones, not every one. The table records 150,000 or so clones, more than 70% of them present only once. What was sequenced was PBMCs. These receptors were collected from a woman aged 40-49 years in good health and CMV-seropositive.

The chain employs TRBV28 and TRBJ2-2; 11 bases are a match to TRBD2. After removal of 6 bases from V and 0 bases from J, the junction contained 9 bases not matched to a gene. Germline CDR1 MDHEN, CDR2 SYDVKM. The CDR3 extends over 18 amino acids. The CDR3 bases are TGTGCCAGCAGGCCTACGGGACTAGCGGATTCGAACACCGGGGAGCTGTTTTTT. Translated: CASRPTGLADSNTGELFF.

The genes are TRBV5-1 and TRBJ2-3; tentative D call: TRBD1 (5 bases). In germline, CDR1 is SGHRS, CDR2 YFSETQ. The CDR3 consists of 17 residues. V shed 0 bases and J shed 0 bases, with 14 bases lying between them. CDR3 amino acids: CASSLGFWGRSTDTQYF. The CDR3 bases are TGCGCCAGCAGCTTGGGATTTTGGGGCCGTAGCACAGATACGCAGTATTTT.

This clone was counted a single time. As DNA, the CDR3 is TGTGCCAGCAGCTTAGGACAGGTCTACGAGCAGTACTTC. Translated: CASSLGQVYEQYF. The genes are TRBV7-9 and TRBJ2-7, with D possibly matching TRBD1 (6 bases). CDR3 size: 13 residues. Per the germline V gene, CDR1 is SEHNR and CDR2 is FQNEAQ (reference sequence). Trimming stripped 1 base from V and 3 bases from J, with 7 bases between. The full variable domain, with the rest looked up from reference TRBV7-9 and TRBJ2-7, is DTGVSQNPRHKITKRGQNVTFRCDPISEHNRLYWYRQTLGQGPEFLTYFQNEAQLEKSRLLSDRFSAERPKGSFSTLEIQRTEQGDSAMYLCASSLGQVYEQYFGPGTRLTVT.

This clone appeared a few times. V usage is TRBV2 and J usage is TRBJ2-3; 7 positions match TRBD1. The CDR3 has 16 amino acids. Germline V lookup: CDR1 SNHLY, CDR2 FYNNEI. The V gene end was trimmed by 0 bases and the J gene end by 4 bases; junction bases not matched to a gene: 7. CDR3 DNA sequence: TGTGCCAGCAGTGAAGCGCTAAGGGGGCGTGCAGATACGCAGTATTTT. Its translation is CASSEALRGRADTQYF.

This rearrangement joins TRBV2 to TRBJ1-2, with 7 bases aligning to TRBD1. The CDR3 contains 14 residues. Germline CDR1 is SNHLY and CDR2 is FYNNEI. Trimming cost V 7 bases and J 1 base; bases outside gene matches: 6. The CDR3 nucleotides read TGTGCCAGCATACACAGGGGACTTAACTATGGCTACACCTTC. Translation gives CASIHRGLNYGYTF.

This rearrangement joins TRBV19 to TRBJ2-7, with 9 positions matching TRBD2. The germline V gene encodes CDR1 LNHDA and CDR2 SQIVND (reference sequence). The V and J ends lost 0 bases and 5 bases, in that order; junction bases with no gene match: 8. The CDR3 consists of 16 residues. The CDR3 sequence: CASSIDPSGKKNEQYF. The CDR3 nucleotides read TGTGCCAGTAGTATAGACCCTAGCGGGAAGAAAAACGAGCAGTACTTC.

The chain links TRBV6-5 to TRBJ2-5, with 9 bases lining up with TRBD1. The assigned J gene may be wrong: the sequence end matches TRBJ2-7 better. Germline CDR1 MNHEY, CDR2 SVGAGI. The length of the CDR3 is 15 residues. The CDR3 sequence is CASSRLGQGLYEQYF. In DNA, the CDR3 is TGTGCCAGCAGCCGGTTGGGACAGGGACTCTACGAGCAGTACTTC.

The chain links TRBV19 to TRBJ1-1; 9 bases map to TRBD1. The CDR3 is 16 amino acids. J lost 0 bases, V lost 8 bases, and 10 bases had no gene match. The germline V gene has CDR1 LNHDA and CDR2 SQIVND (reference sequence). The CDR3 is CASDRGRSPVNTEAFF. CDR3 in DNA: TGTGCCAGTGACAGGGGGAGATCACCAGTGAACACTGAAGCTTTCTTT. The full variable domain, completed using reference TRBV19 and TRBJ1-1, is DGGITQSPKYLFRKEGQNVTLSCEQNLNHDAMYWYRQDPGQGLRLIYYSQIVNDFQKGDIAEGYSVSREKKESFPLTVTSAQKNPTAFYLCASDRGRSPVNTEAFFGQGTRLTVV.

The chain uses TRBV19 and TRBJ1-4; TRBD1 is a possible D gene (6 bases). In germline, CDR1 is LNHDA, CDR2 SQIVND (reference sequence). V was shortened by 6 bases and J by 0 bases, with 14 bases between the two germline ends. The CDR3 is 16 residues long. The CDR3: CASRVDRSATNEKLFF. CDR3 sequence (DNA): TGTGCCAGTAGAGTTGACAGGTCCGCAACTAATGAAAAACTGTTTTTT. Combining the CDR3 with reference TRBV19 and TRBJ1-4 gives the whole variable domain DGGITQSPKYLFRKEGQNVTLSCEQNLNHDAMYWYRQDPGQGLRLIYYSQIVNDFQKGDIAEGYSVSREKKESFPLTVTSAQKNPTAFYLCASRVDRSATNEKLFFGSGTQLSVL.

A single count supports this clone. The rearrangement joins TRBV27 to TRBJ2-1; 7 bases line up with TRBD2. The germline gives CDR1 MNHEY, CDR2 SMNVEV (reference sequence). The CDR3 runs 16 residues. The V segment lost 4 bases and the J segment 6 bases; nucleotides outside the gene matches: 12. Here the CDR3 DNA reads TGTGCCAGCAGTTCCCCTCTCCAGCGGGACGGCAATGAGCAGTTCTTC. This gives the protein CASSSPLQRDGNEQFF.

The V call is TRBV5-6, the J call TRBJ1-5; 8 positions agree with TRBD1. Germline V gene sequence: CDR1 SGHDT, CDR2 YYEEEE. The CDR3 spans 15 residues. Trimming at V came to 4 bases and at J to 5 bases, leaving 8 bases not matched to a gene. CDR3 DNA: TGTGCCAGCAGCGAGACGGGACAGGCGCATCAGCCCCAGCATTTT. It encodes CASSETGQAHQPQHF.

This clone was counted between two and nine times. This chain uses TRBV19 with TRBJ1-3; the match to TRBD1 covers 8 bases. V was pared by 3 bases and J by 4 bases, with 8 bases of the junction left unmatched. The length of the CDR3 is 16 residues. Germline CDR1 and CDR2: LNHDA and SQIVND (reference sequence). For the CDR3, the DNA is TGTGCCAGTAGTATGGTCCAGGGGGCAGGGGGAAACACCATATATTTT. It encodes CASSMVQGAGGNTIYF.

The chain employs TRBV2 and TRBJ1-5, with D possibly TRBD1 on 5 matching bases. CDR1 SNHLY and CDR2 FYNNEI come from the germline V gene. The CDR3 spans 14 residues. Between the trimmed V and J ends, which lost 3 bases and 7 bases, there was a span of 13 bases. CDR3 nucleotides: TGTGCCAGCAGTGACCTGCAGGGAAACCAGCCCCAGCATTTT. It yields the protein CASSDLQGNQPQHF.

This chain joins TRBV7-9 and TRBJ1-2; 7 bases align to TRBD1. CDR3 size: 15 residues. J gave up 0 bases and V 4 bases, and 5 bases lay outside the gene matches. Germline CDR1 SEHNR, CDR2 FQNEAQ (reference sequence). CDR3 amino acids: CASSSRTGTNYGYTF. CDR3 coding DNA: TGTGCCAGCAGCTCCAGGACAGGAACTAACTATGGCTACACCTTC.

The chain uses TRBV5-5 and TRBJ1-3; 8 nucleotides align to TRBD1. The CDR3 totals 14 residues. J lost 6 bases, V lost 0 bases, and 2 bases had no gene match. Germline CDR1 SGHKS, CDR2 YYEKEE (reference sequence). For the CDR3, the DNA is TGTGCCAGCAGCTTGGCAGGGGGCCTAAACACCATATATTTT. As protein: CASSLAGGLNTIYF. Full variable domain (remainder filled in from reference TRBV5-5 and TRBJ1-3): DAGVTQSPTHLIKTRGQQVTLRCSPISGHKSVSWYQQVLGQGPQFIFQYYEKEERGRGNFPDRFSARQFPNYSSELNVNALLLGDSALYLCASSLAGGLNTIYFGEGSWLTVV.

The chain uses TRBV10-1 and TRBJ2-7; 7 bases map to TRBD2. Per the germline V gene, CDR1 is WNHNN and CDR2 is SYGVQD (reference sequence). This CDR3 is 15 amino acids long. Trimming took 1 base from V and 1 from J; bases not matched to a gene: 4. CDR3 DNA sequence: TGCGCCAGCAGTGAGTTTATTAGCGGGTCCTACGAGCAGTACTTC. It codes for CASSEFISGSYEQYF.

This clone was seen more than once but under ten times. The rearrangement links TRBV5-1 to TRBJ2-5, with 10 bases fitting TRBD2. The J call may be in error: the DNA end matches TRBJ2-7 better. Looked up from germline, CDR1 is SGHRS and CDR2 is YFSETQ. The CDR3 length is 17 residues. The CDR3 region is CASSDWRQREGSYEQYF. The CDR3 bases are TGCGCCAGCAGCGACTGGAGGCAGCGGGAGGGGTCCTACGAGCAGTACTTC.

The J gene is TRBJ1-1, the V gene TRBV29-1; D is possibly TRBD1 (6 bases). Trimming pared 3 bases from V and 5 bases from J, leaving 19 bases between. CDR3 size: 15 residues. Germline V gene lookup returns CDR1 SQVTM and CDR2 ANQGSEA. The CDR3 here is CSVDRQENFVTEAFF. In DNA, the CDR3 is TGCAGCGTTGATCGACAGGAAAATTTTGTTACTGAAGCTTTCTTT.